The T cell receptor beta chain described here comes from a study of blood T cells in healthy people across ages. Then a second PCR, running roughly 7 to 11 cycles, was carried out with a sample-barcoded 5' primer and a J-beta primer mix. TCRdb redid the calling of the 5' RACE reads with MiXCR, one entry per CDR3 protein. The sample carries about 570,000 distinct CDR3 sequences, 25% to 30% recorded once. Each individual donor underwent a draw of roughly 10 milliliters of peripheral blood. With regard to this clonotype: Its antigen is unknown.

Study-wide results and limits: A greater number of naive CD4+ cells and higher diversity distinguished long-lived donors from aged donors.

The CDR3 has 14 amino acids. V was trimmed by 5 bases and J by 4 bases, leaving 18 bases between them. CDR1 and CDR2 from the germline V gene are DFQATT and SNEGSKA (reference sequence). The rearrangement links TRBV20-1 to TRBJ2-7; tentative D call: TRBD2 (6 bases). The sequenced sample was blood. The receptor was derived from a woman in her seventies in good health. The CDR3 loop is CSAQPGLGGYEQYF. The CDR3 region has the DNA TGCAGTGCTCAGCCGGGACTGGGTGGATACGAGCAGTACTTC.